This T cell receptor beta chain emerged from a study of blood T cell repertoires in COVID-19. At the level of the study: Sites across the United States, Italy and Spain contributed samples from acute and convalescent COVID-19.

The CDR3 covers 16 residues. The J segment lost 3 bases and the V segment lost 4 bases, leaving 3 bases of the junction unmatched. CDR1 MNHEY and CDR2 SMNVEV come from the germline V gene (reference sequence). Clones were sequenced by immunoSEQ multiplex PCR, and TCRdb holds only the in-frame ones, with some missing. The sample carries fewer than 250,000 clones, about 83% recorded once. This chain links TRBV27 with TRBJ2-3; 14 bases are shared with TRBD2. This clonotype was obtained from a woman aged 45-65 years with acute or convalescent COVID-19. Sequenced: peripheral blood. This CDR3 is CASSSGTSGSTDTQYF. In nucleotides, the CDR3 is TGTGCCAGCAGTTCCGGGACTAGCGGGAGTACAGATACGCAGTATTTT.